The next 24 T cell receptor beta chains were all read from a single sample in a study of identical twins listed by TCRdb under 2016. The library was obtained by 5' RACE. Sequenced on an Illumina HiSeq 2000. The public sequencing data were trimmed at Q25 with fastp and processed into clonotypes with MiXCR by TCRdb, which kept only in-frame beta chains. Identical CDR3 proteins give one entry, which carries the most common genes and DNA. This sample comprises approximately 210,000 distinct CDR3 sequences, approximately 16% of them detected only once. Together, the top ten hold 40% of the sample. The sample was also linked to a second study, of T cells expressing NK-cell markers.

Sample: CD8+ T cells sorted from blood. These receptors were taken from a young woman in good health.

The chain has TRBV10-3 and TRBJ2-2, with 10 bases that match TRBD2. V lost 5 bases and J lost 4; bases outside the gene matches: 4. Germline values: CDR1 ENHRY, CDR2 SYGVKD. The CDR3 sequence is 15 residues long. CDR3 coding DNA: TGTGCCATCAGTAGGGCTAGCGGGAGCACCGGGGAGCTGTTTTTT. This codes for CAISRASGSTGELFF.

The table lists this clonotype with a few counts. DNA of the CDR3: TGTGCCAGCAGTTTTACGGGGTTCACCGGGGAGCTGTTTTTT. Translation: CASSFTGFTGELFF. The chain recombines TRBV12-3 or TRBV12-4 with TRBJ2-2, with a weak D call TRBD2 (5 bases). CDR3 length: 14 amino acids. V was pared by 3 bases and J by 4 bases, with 9 bases between.

This clonotype appeared a few times. The chain employs TRBV12-3 or TRBV12-4 and TRBJ2-5; either TRBD1 or TRBD2 may supply D (5 bases each). The CDR3 runs to 15 residues. V was pared by 5 bases and J by 7 bases, with 20 bases between. The CDR3 DNA is TGTGCCAGCAGTCCCAATACCGGGGACGCGGGGACCCAGTACTTC. It specifies CASSPNTGDAGTQYF.

The V gene is TRBV12-5, the J gene TRBJ1-5; D possibly corresponds to TRBD1 (6 bases). The germline gives CDR1 LGHNT, CDR2 FRNRAP. The CDR3 contains 15 residues. V lost 4 bases and J lost 0, with 10 bases in between. CDR3 DNA sequence: TGTGCTAGTGGTTCCTTGGGACATAGCAATCAGCCCCAGCATTTT. Protein sequence: CASGSLGHSNQPQHF.

This clonotype was seen just once. The chain uses TRBV18 and TRBJ2-3, with D unclear. Germline V gene data show CDR1 as KGHSH and CDR2 as LQKENI. The CDR3 spans 14 residues. V dropped 2 bases and J dropped 2 bases, with 8 bases sitting between them. The CDR3 nucleotides are TGTGCCAGCTCACCAAATTGGCTCACAGATACGCAGTATTTT. Residues: CASSPNWLTDTQYF. The full variable domain, completed using reference TRBV18 and TRBJ2-3, is NAGVMQNPRHLVRRRGQEARLRCSPMKGHSHVYWYRQLPEEGLKFMVYLQKENIIDESGMPKERFSAEFPKEGPSILRIQQVVRGDSAAYFCASSPNWLTDTQYFGPGTRLTVL.

V usage is TRBV30 and J usage is TRBJ2-2; D is perhaps TRBD1 (6 bases). The CDR3 has 15 residues. The germline V gene encodes CDR1 GTSNPN and CDR2 SVGIG (reference sequence). Trimming shortened V by 0 bases and J by 5 bases, and 13 bases separated the two germline ends. Here the CDR3 DNA reads TGTGCCTGGAGTGTATATCGCAGGGGAACCGGGGAGCTGTTTTTT. Translating it yields CAWSVYRRGTGELFF. The variable domain in full, completed from reference TRBV30 and TRBJ2-2, reads SQTIHQWPATLVQPVGSPLSLECTVEGTSNPNLYWYRQAAGRGLQLLFYSVGIGQISSEVPQNLSASRPQDRQFILSSKKLLLSDSGFYLCAWSVYRRGTGELFFGEGSRLTVL.

This clonotype was detected a few times. The V call is TRBV10-2, the J call TRBJ2-7; 7 nucleotides match TRBD2. This CDR3 is built from 13 residues. With 8 bases clipped from V and 6 bases from J, the junction kept 10 bases outside the gene matches. Germline CDR1 WSHSY, CDR2 SAAADI. The CDR3 spells CASGRALLREQYF. CDR3 sequence (DNA): TGCGCCAGCGGGAGGGCCTTACTTCGCGAGCAGTACTTC.

The chain employs TRBV5-5 and TRBJ2-5, with D possibly TRBD2 on 5 matching bases. Germline CDR1 is SGHKS and CDR2 is YYEKEE (reference sequence). Trimming left V 0 bases short and J 2 bases short, with 17 bases between. This CDR3 is built from 17 residues. CDR3 nucleotides: TGTGCCAGCAGCTTGGATCCTCCGCGAAGGACTCAAGAGACCCAGTACTTC. Encoded protein: CASSLDPPRRTQETQYF.

V and J are TRBV2 and TRBJ1-1, with 7 bases fitting TRBD1. CDR3 size: 15 residues. J lost 0 bases, V lost 7 bases, and 8 bases had no gene match. Germline CDR1 SNHLY, CDR2 FYNNEI. CDR3 loop: CASTLWTGMNTEAFF. In DNA form, the CDR3 reads TGTGCCAGCACCCTATGGACAGGCATGAACACTGAAGCTTTCTTT. Combining the CDR3 with reference TRBV2 and TRBJ1-1 gives the whole variable domain EPEVTQTPSHQVTQMGQEVILRCVPISNHLYFYWYRQILGQKVEFLVSFYNNEISEKSEIFDDQFSVERPDGSNFTLKIRSTKLEDSAMYFCASTLWTGMNTEAFFGQGTRLTVV.

The rearrangement uses TRBV27 and TRBJ1-2, with D possibly TRBD1 on 6 matching bases. The germline V gene has CDR1 MNHEY and CDR2 SMNVEV (reference sequence). This CDR3 region has 16 residues. V was clipped by 4 bases and J by 6 bases, with 21 bases between them. Written as DNA, the CDR3 is TGTGCCAGCAGTTCGCACTTACAGGGATTCACGAATGGCTACACCTTC. Encoded protein: CASSSHLQGFTNGYTF.

The rearrangement uses TRBV4-3 and TRBJ2-1, with 7 bases fitting TRBD2. The CDR3 contains 15 residues. J was trimmed by 8 bases and V by 4 bases; bases with no gene match: 11. The germline V gene encodes CDR1 LGHNA and CDR2 YSLEER. The CDR3 reads CASSPAGGSIDEQFF. The CDR3 region has the DNA TGCGCCAGCAGCCCCGCCGGCGGGAGTATCGATGAGCAGTTCTTC.

Only a few counts were recorded for this clonotype. This sequence joins TRBV6-5 and TRBJ2-3; D is unclear. This CDR3 has 15 amino acids. Trimming cost V 2 bases and J 1 base, with 10 bases left between them. CDR1 and CDR2 from the germline V gene are MNHEY and SVGAGI. This CDR3 is CASSYEHGGTDTQYF. The DNA of the CDR3 is TGTGCCAGCAGTTACGAGCATGGGGGCACAGATACGCAGTATTTT.

In its sample, this clonotype was seen many times. This chain uses TRBV5-1 with TRBJ2-5; D is ambiguous. Germline V gives CDR1 SGHRS, CDR2 YFSETQ. This CDR3 region has 13 residues. V dropped 0 bases and J dropped 1 base, with 4 bases sitting between them. The CDR3 loop reads CASSLELQETQYF. CDR3 bases: TGCGCCAGCAGCTTGGAGCTCCAAGAGACCCAGTACTTC.

This clonotype was counted only a few times. V usage is TRBV4-1 and J usage is TRBJ2-2, with D hard to call. Germline V gene data show CDR1 as MGHRA and CDR2 as YSYEKL. Between the trimmed V and J ends, which lost 1 base and 6 bases, there was a span of 6 bases. The CDR3 totals 13 residues. CDR3 sequence reads: CASSQGQAGELFF. The CDR3 bases are TGCGCCAGCAGCCAAGGTCAGGCCGGGGAGCTGTTTTTT.

The chain couples TRBV11-3 to TRBJ2-2; D gene ambiguous. Between the trimmed V and J ends, which lost 3 bases and 1 base, there was a span of 12 bases. CDR3 size: 16 residues. Germline values: CDR1 SGHNT, CDR2 YENEEA. The CDR3 DNA is TGTGCCAGCAGCTTCTTGGTAGGCGTGAACACCGGGGAGCTGTTTTTT. Its translation: CASSFLVGVNTGELFF.

The chain carries TRBV9 and TRBJ2-7; 8 bases line up with TRBD1. The CDR3 has 15 amino acids. The germline gives CDR1 SGDLS, CDR2 YYNGEE. Trimming took 0 bases from V and 6 from J; bases not matched to a gene: 8. CDR3 amino acids: CASSVVSTGDGEQYF. The DNA of the CDR3 is TGTGCCAGCAGCGTAGTGTCGACAGGGGACGGCGAGCAGTACTTC.

This clonotype was recorded a few times. J is TRBJ2-3 and V is TRBV5-5, with 10 bases fitting TRBD1. There are 16 residues in the CDR3. Germline-derived CDR1 and CDR2 are SGHKS and YYEKEE (reference sequence). V lost 3 bases to trimming and J lost 3 bases; unmatched junction nucleotides: 7. CDR3 in DNA: TGTGCCAGCAGCTCTGCCAGGACAGGGGGAACAGATACGCAGTATTTT. Protein: CASSSARTGGTDTQYF.

The chain carries TRBV12-5 and TRBJ1-1; no definite D call. The CDR3 totals 13 residues. Per germline, CDR1 LGHNT and CDR2 FRNRAP. V lost 3 bases and J 8 bases, leaving 13 bases between the germline ends. In DNA form, the CDR3 reads TGTGCTAGTGGTTTTGCCTCAGCGGGAGAAGCTTTCTTT. Translation: CASGFASAGEAFF.

The gene calls are TRBV7-9 and TRBJ2-7; D ambiguous. Germline assignment: CDR1 SEHNR and CDR2 FQNEAQ (reference sequence). With 4 bases removed from V and 1 base from J, the gap between germline ends came to 14 bases. The CDR3 sequence is 15 residues long. CDR3 DNA: TGTGCCAGCAGCTGGAAAGGTTCTCCTTCCTACGAGCAGTACTTC. Its protein is CASSWKGSPSYEQYF.

V usage is TRBV7-9 and J usage is TRBJ2-2, with unresolved D. Germline V lookup: CDR1 SEHNR, CDR2 FQNEAQ (reference sequence). This CDR3 region has 15 residues. Trimming left V 1 base short and J 1 base short, with 7 bases between. Here the CDR3 reads CASSLDYRNTGELFF. The CDR3 DNA sequence: TGTGCCAGCAGCTTAGACTATCGGAACACCGGGGAGCTGTTTTTT.

This chain connects TRBV9 to TRBJ1-3, with D perhaps matching TRBD1 (5 bases). CDR1 SGDLS and CDR2 YYNGEE come from the germline V gene. V was clipped by 0 bases and J by 1 base, with 11 bases between them. This CDR3 contains 16 residues. CDR3 nucleotide sequence: TGTGCCAGCAGCGTAGAAGCCAGGGTGTCTGGAAACACCATATATTTT. Translation: CASSVEARVSGNTIYF.

This clonotype has more than one count but fewer than ten. V usage is TRBV19 and J usage is TRBJ2-1; TRBD1 matches 10 bases. V dropped 5 bases and J dropped 7; count of bases not matched to a gene: 14. Germline assignment: CDR1 LNHDA and CDR2 SQIVND (reference sequence). The CDR3 runs to 17 residues. The CDR3 nucleotides are TGTGCCAGTAGTCCCTGGGGCGAGACAGGGGGCCAAAATGAGCAGTTCTTC. Translated: CASSPWGETGGQNEQFF. Together with reference TRBV19 and TRBJ2-1, the CDR3 gives the full variable domain: DGGITQSPKYLFRKEGQNVTLSCEQNLNHDAMYWYRQDPGQGLRLIYYSQIVNDFQKGDIAEGYSVSREKKESFPLTVTSAQKNPTAFYLCASSPWGETGGQNEQFFGPGTRLTVL.

This chain joins TRBV6-1 and TRBJ1-1; D might be TRBD1 (5 bases). Germline assignment: CDR1 MNHNS and CDR2 SASEGT. V was clipped by 7 bases and J by 0 bases, with 12 bases between them. The CDR3 spans 14 residues. CDR3 residues: CASTPGELNTEAFF. The CDR3 bases are TGTGCCAGCACCCCGGGGGAGCTGAACACTGAAGCTTTCTTT.

The chain uses TRBV14 and TRBJ2-1; a possible D gene is TRBD1 (5 bases). Trimming took off 5 bases at V and 1 base at J, with 12 bases between the two ends. The CDR3 spans 15 residues. Germline-derived CDR1 and CDR2 are SGHDN and FVKESK. The CDR3 sequence is CASSRKAGSYNEQFF. For the CDR3, the DNA is TGTGCCAGCAGCAGGAAGGCAGGGTCCTACAATGAGCAGTTCTTC.